The 8 T cell receptor beta chains listed next were all sequenced from one sample in a study of control samples from healthy donors and cancer patients. TCRdb's copy holds only in-frame clones and misses some; the assay was immunoSEQ multiplex PCR. The sample holds about 200,000 clones, 91% seen once. Material: blood. These receptors originate from a man aged 25-40 years in good health.

The chain's CDR3 is CASSPFASASGAGGANVLTF. The DNA of the CDR3 is TGTGCCAGCTCACCATTTGCCAGTGCCTCCGGCGCCGGTGGGGCCAACGTCCTGACTTTC. This chain uses TRBV18 with TRBJ2-6; no definite D call. CDR1 and CDR2 (germline): KGHSH, LQKENI. V dropped 2 bases and J dropped 3 bases, with 23 bases sitting between them. CDR3 length equals 20 residues.

V usage is TRBV27 and J usage is TRBJ2-5, with TRBD1 identical over 8 bases. From germline, CDR1 is MNHEY and CDR2 SMNVEV (reference sequence). The CDR3 covers 18 residues. V shed 4 bases and J 1 base; nucleotides not matched to a gene: 14. CDR3 protein: CASSSGRGRRVGQETQYF. The CDR3 nucleotides read TGTGCCAGCAGTTCAGGCAGGGGGCGCAGGGTGGGCCAAGAGACCCAGTACTTC.

The chain uses TRBV2 and TRBJ2-3; TRBD2 is a possible D gene (5 bases). CDR3 size: 14 residues. Germline CDR1 reads SNHLY; CDR2 reads FYNNEI. Trimming took 4 bases from V and 4 from J, leaving 12 bases between them. CDR3 bases: TGTGCCAGCAGTGTAACTAGGTCGCCAGATACGCAGTATTTT. Its protein is CASSVTRSPDTQYF.

This clone occurred once. The genes are TRBV2 and TRBJ1-5; D ambiguous. Trimming took off 3 bases at V and 2 bases at J, with 11 bases between the two ends. The CDR3 spans 15 residues. Germline CDR1 SNHLY, CDR2 FYNNEI. In nucleotides, the CDR3 is TGTGCCAGCAGTGACGCAGCCCCCGGCAATCAGCCCCAGCATTTT. Its translation is CASSDAAPGNQPQHF. Based on the CDR3 plus reference TRBV2 and TRBJ1-5, the full variable domain is EPEVTQTPSHQVTQMGQEVILRCVPISNHLYFYWYRQILGQKVEFLVSFYNNEISEKSEIFDDQFSVERPDGSNFTLKIRSTKLEDSAMYFCASSDAAPGNQPQHFGDGTRLSIL.

This rearrangement joins TRBV2 to TRBJ2-2; perhaps D is TRBD1 or TRBD2 (5 bases each). V lost 6 bases, J lost 1 base, and 18 bases lay in between. Per the germline V gene, CDR1 is SNHLY and CDR2 is FYNNEI. CDR3 size: 17 residues. In nucleotides, the CDR3 is TGTGCCAGCAGGGGGAGACGGAGACAGCAGAACACCGGGGAGCTGTTTTTT. Its protein is CASRGRRRQQNTGELFF.

The genes are TRBV15 and TRBJ2-3; weak D call: TRBD1 (5 bases). Trimming left V 2 bases short and J 1 base short, with 10 bases between. CDR1 and CDR2 (germline): LNHNV, YYDKDF (reference sequence). The CDR3 covers 15 residues. As DNA, the CDR3 is TGTGCCACCAGCAGAACAGACAGCCGCACAGATACGCAGTATTTT. Translated: CATSRTDSRTDTQYF.

V usage is TRBV11-3 and J usage is TRBJ2-1; 9 bases fit TRBD1. This CDR3 is built from 15 residues. The V segment lost 5 bases and the J segment 4 bases; nucleotides outside the gene matches: 6. Looked up from germline, CDR1 is SGHNT and CDR2 is YENEEA. The CDR3 bases are TGTGCCAGCAGCCCCCCCGGGACAGGGTACAATGAGCAGTTCTTC. The encoded protein is CASSPPGTGYNEQFF.

The chain is built from TRBV6-2 or TRBV6-3 and TRBJ1-5; TRBD1 matches at 8 bases. CDR3 length equals 15 residues. Per germline, CDR1 MNHEY and CDR2 SVGEGT. Trimming removed 2 bases from V and 5 bases from J; junction bases left unmatched: 5. The DNA of the CDR3 is TGTGCCAGCAGTTACGGCCAGGGGGCATATCAGCCCCAGCATTTT. This codes for CASSYGQGAYQPQHF.